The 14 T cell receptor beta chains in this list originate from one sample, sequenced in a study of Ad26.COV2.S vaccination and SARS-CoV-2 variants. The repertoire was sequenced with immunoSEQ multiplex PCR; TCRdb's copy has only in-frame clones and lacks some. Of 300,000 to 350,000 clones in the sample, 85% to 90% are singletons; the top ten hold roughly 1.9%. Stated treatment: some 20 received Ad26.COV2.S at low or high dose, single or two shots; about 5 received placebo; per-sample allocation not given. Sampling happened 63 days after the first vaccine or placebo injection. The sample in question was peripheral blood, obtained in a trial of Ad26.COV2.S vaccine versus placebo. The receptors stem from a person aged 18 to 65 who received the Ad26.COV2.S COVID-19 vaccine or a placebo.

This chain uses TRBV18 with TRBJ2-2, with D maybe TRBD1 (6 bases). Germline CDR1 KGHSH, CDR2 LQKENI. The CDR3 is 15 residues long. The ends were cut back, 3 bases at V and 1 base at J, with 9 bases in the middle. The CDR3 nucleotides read TGTGCCAGCTCACCCGCGGACAGGAACACCGGGGAGCTGTTTTTT. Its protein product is CASSPADRNTGELFF.

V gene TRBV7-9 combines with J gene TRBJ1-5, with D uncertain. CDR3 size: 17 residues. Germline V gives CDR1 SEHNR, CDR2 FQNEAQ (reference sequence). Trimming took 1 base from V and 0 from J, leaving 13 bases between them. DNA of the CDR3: TGTGCCAGCAGCTTAGAATGGTCAGGCACTAGCAATCAGCCCCAGCATTTT. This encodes CASSLEWSGTSNQPQHF.

The CDR3 DNA sequence: TGTGCCAGCAGCCACCGGGTCGAGAACCAAGCGCAGTATTTT. This gives the protein CASSHRVENQAQYF. The chain carries TRBV3-1 (or the pseudogene TRBV3-2) and TRBJ2-3; the D is unclear. Germline-derived CDR1 and CDR2 are LGHDT and YNNKEL (reference sequence). There are 14 residues in the CDR3. Deletions cut 3 bases from V and 10 bases from J, with 17 bases between.

This chain's CDR3 is CASSLGLAGTHTQYF. DNA of the CDR3: TGTGCCAGCAGTTTAGGTCTAGCGGGGACCCATACGCAGTATTTT. The chain combines TRBV27 with TRBJ2-3; 9 nucleotides agree with TRBD2. Germline CDR1 and CDR2: MNHEY and SMNVEV (reference sequence). This CDR3 comprises 15 residues. V gave up 2 bases and J gave up 7 bases; unmatched junction bases: 7.

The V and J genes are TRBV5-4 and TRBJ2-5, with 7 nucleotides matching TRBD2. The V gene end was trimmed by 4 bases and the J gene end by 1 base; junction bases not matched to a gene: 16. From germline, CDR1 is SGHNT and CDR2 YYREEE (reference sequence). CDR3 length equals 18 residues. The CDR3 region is CASSPTSRGPRAQETQYF. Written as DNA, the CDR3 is TGTGCCAGCAGCCCGACTAGCAGAGGCCCAAGGGCCCAAGAGACCCAGTACTTC.

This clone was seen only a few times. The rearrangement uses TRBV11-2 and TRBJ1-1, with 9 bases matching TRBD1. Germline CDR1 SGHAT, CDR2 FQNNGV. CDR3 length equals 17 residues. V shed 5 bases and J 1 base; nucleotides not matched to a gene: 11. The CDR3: CASSPLPGQGKNTEAFF. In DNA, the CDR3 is TGTGCCAGCAGCCCCCTACCCGGACAGGGGAAGAACACTGAAGCTTTCTTT.

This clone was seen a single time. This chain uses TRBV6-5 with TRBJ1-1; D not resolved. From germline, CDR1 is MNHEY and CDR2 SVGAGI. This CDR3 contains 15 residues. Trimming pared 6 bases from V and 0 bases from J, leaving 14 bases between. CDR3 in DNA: TGTGCCAGCAGAACCTGGGAGGGAGTGAACACTGAAGCTTTCTTT. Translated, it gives CASRTWEGVNTEAFF.

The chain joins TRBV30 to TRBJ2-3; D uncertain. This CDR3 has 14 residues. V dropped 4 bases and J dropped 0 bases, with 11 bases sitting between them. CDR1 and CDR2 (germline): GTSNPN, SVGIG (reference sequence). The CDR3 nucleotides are TGTGCCTGGACAATAGCTATTAGCACAGATACGCAGTATTTT. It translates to CAWTIAISTDTQYF.

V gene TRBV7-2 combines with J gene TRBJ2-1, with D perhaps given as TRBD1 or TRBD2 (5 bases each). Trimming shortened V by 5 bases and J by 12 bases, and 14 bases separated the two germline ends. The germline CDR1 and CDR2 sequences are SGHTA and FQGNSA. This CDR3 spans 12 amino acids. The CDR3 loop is CASSQGPPGQFF. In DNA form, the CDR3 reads TGTGCCAGCAGCCAGGGACCTCCGGGGCAGTTCTTC.

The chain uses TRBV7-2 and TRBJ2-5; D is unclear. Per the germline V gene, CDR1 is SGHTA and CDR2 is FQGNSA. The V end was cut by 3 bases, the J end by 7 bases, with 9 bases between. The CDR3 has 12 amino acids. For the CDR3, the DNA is TGTGCCAGCAGCTTTGGTATGGGGACCCAGTACTTC. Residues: CASSFGMGTQYF.

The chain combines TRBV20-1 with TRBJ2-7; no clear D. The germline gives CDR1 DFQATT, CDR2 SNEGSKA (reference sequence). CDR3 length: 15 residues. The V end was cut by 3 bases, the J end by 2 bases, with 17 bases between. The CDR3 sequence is CSASGGHSRTYEQYF. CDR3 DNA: TGCAGTGCTAGTGGTGGCCACTCCAGGACCTACGAGCAGTACTTC.

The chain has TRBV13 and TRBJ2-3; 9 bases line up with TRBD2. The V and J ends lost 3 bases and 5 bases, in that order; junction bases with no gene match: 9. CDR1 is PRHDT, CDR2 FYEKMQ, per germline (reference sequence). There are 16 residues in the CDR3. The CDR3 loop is CASSFFSGGRGDTQYF. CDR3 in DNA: TGTGCCAGCAGCTTTTTTAGCGGGGGAAGAGGAGATACGCAGTATTTT.

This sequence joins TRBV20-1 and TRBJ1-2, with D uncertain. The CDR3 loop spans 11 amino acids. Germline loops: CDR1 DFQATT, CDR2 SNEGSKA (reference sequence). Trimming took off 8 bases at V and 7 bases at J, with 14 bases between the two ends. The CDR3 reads CSTYALGGYTF. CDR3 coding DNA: TGCAGTACTTACGCCCTCGGTGGCTACACCTTC.

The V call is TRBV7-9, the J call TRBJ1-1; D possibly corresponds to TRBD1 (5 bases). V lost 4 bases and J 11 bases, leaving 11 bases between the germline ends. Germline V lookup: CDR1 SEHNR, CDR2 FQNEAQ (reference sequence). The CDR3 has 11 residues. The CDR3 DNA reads TGTGCCAGCAGCTCAGACAGTGGTGCTTTCTTT. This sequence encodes CASSSDSGAFF.